This T cell receptor beta chain was sequenced during a study of cytomegalovirus exposure and HLA in healthy donors. The PCR had 60 Vbeta and 13 Jbeta primers. Profiling relied on immunoSEQ multiplex PCR, and the TCRdb table lists in-frame clones only, not all of them. The table shows 150,000 to 200,000 clones, with roughly four fifths occurring only once. Study-level findings and limits: An apparent linkage of common viral pathogens to several of the most significant clusters emerged in a later analysis. Segments of the TCR beta V type were, in most cases, productive about 87% or about 30% of the time in an earlier analysis. TCR beta sequences reportedly predicted most subjects' HLA-A and HLA-B alleles accurately. Reportedly, a later analysis found an Asian-associated ancestry cluster had fewer N-insertions than the approximately 640-donor mean.

On this clone: Its antigen is still unknown.

Sequencing was done on a sample of PBMCs. This receptor was identified in a man aged 50 to 59 in good health and CMV-seropositive.

CDR3 sequence (DNA): TGTGCCAGCAGCCCCGCGGGAAAAAGGGACACTGAAGCTTTCTTT. Protein sequence: CASSPAGKRDTEAFF. V is TRBV6-5 and J is TRBJ1-1; no clear D gene. V lost 6 bases to trimming and J lost 3 bases, with 17 bases between them. In germline, CDR1 is MNHEY, CDR2 SVGAGI. The CDR3 spans 15 residues.